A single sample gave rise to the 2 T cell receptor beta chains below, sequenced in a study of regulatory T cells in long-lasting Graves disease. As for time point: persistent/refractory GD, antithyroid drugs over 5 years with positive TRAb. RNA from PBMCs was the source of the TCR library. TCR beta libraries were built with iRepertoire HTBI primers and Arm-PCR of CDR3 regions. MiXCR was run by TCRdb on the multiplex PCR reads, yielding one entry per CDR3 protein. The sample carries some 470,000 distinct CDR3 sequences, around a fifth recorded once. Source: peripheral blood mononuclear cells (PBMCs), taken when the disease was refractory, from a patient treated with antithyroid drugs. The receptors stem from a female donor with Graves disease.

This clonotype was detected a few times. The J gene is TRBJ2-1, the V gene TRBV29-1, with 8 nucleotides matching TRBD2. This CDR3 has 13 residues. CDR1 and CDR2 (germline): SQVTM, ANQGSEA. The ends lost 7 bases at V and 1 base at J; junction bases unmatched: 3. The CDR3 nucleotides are TGCAGCGAACTAGCGGAGTCCTACAATGAGCAGTTCTTC. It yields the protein CSELAESYNEQFF.

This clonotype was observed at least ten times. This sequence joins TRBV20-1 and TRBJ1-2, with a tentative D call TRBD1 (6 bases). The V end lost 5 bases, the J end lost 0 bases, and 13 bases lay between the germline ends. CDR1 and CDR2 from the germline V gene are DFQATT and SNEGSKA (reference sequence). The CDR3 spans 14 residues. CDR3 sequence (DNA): TGCAGTGCTCACGGGGGCGCTACTAACTATGGCTACACCTTC. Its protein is CSAHGGATNYGYTF.